One sample yielded the 32 T cell receptor beta chains listed below, sequenced in a study of T cells in Graves' hyperthyroidism and ophthalmopathy. Amplification yielded TCR beta CDR3 regions, with RNA transcripts as the source. Primed by the HTBI set, a first-round RT-PCR was run on the TCR CDR3. TCRdb processed the multiplex PCR reads anew with MiXCR; each CDR3 protein has one entry. The sample carries about 300,000 distinct CDR3 sequences, around 20% recorded once. Specimen: blood. The receptors stem from a man over 45 with Graves' ophthalmopathy.

This clonotype was found a few times. The rearrangement links TRBV12-3 or TRBV12-4 to TRBJ1-5; D gene uncertain. The germline V and J ends were trimmed by 6 bases and 3 bases, with 12 bases remaining between them. This CDR3 comprises 14 residues. CDR3 sequence reads: CASSFLGANQPQHF. The CDR3 coding sequence is TGTGCCAGCAGCTTTCTTGGAGCCAATCAGCCCCAGCATTTT.

This clonotype was counted a few times. V usage is TRBV5-6 and J usage is TRBJ2-3, with D perhaps assigned TRBD1 or TRBD2 (6 bases each). Germline V gene sequence: CDR1 SGHDT, CDR2 YYEEEE. The V gene lost 3 bases and the J gene lost 2 bases, with 16 bases spanning the gap. CDR3 length equals 16 residues. CDR3 coding DNA: TGTGCCAGCAGCTGGTCGGGGGCCCAAATCACAGATACGCAGTATTTT. As protein: CASSWSGAQITDTQYF.

The table lists this clonotype with a count of one. V usage is TRBV7-8 and J usage is TRBJ2-3; 8 positions agree with TRBD1. The V segment lost 6 bases and the J segment 3 bases; nucleotides outside the gene matches: 8. The germline V gene has CDR1 SGHVS and CDR2 FQNEAQ. This CDR3 is 15 amino acids long. CDR3 sequence: CASSYGQGLTDTQYF. The CDR3 DNA is TGTGCCAGCAGTTACGGACAGGGCTTAACAGATACGCAGTATTTT.

The CDR3 loop is CASSQELAGGRFF. In nucleotides, the CDR3 is TGTGCCAGCAGCCAAGAACTAGCGGGAGGGCGGTTCTTC. This rearrangement joins TRBV4-2 to TRBJ2-1, with 13 bases aligning to TRBD2. Unmatched junction bases numbered 2, after V lost 0 bases and J lost 15 bases. The CDR3 is 13 residues long. Germline loops: CDR1 LGHNA, CDR2 YNFKEQ.

The chain combines TRBV27 with TRBJ2-3, with 9 bases that match TRBD1. This CDR3 contains 16 residues. In germline, CDR1 is MNHEY, CDR2 SMNVEV (reference sequence). The trim removed 4 bases at V and 5 bases at J, leaving 10 bases unmatched. CDR3 region: CASSSSGTGRGDTQYF. CDR3 sequence (DNA): TGTGCCAGCAGTTCATCAGGGACAGGGAGGGGAGATACGCAGTATTTT.

DNA of the CDR3: TGTGCCAGCAGCCCGGGCTGGGCGGGAAACCAGGAGCAGTACTTC. Residues: CASSPGWAGNQEQYF. The V and J genes are TRBV7-2 and TRBJ2-7; tentatively, D is TRBD2 (6 bases). The CDR3 spans 15 residues. Germline V gene data show CDR1 as SGHTA and CDR2 as FQGNSA. The V end lost 5 bases, the J end lost 7 bases, and 21 bases lay between the germline ends.

In its sample, this clonotype was seen many times. V is TRBV27 and J is TRBJ2-4; tentatively, D is TRBD1 or TRBD2 (5 bases each). The CDR3 loop spans 14 amino acids. The germline V gene has CDR1 MNHEY and CDR2 SMNVEV (reference sequence). Trimming stripped 3 bases from V and 6 bases from J, with 12 bases between. CDR3 protein: CASSLGPDGNIQYF. In DNA form, the CDR3 reads TGTGCCAGCAGTTTGGGACCTGATGGAAACATTCAGTACTTC.

In its sample, this clonotype was seen a few times. V gene TRBV20-1 combines with J gene TRBJ2-1; a weak D match, TRBD2 (6 bases). CDR3 length: 13 residues. The V gene lost 0 bases and the J gene lost 6 bases, with 9 bases spanning the gap. Germline-derived CDR1 and CDR2 are DFQATT and SNEGSKA (reference sequence). DNA for the CDR3: TGCAGTGCTAGAGAATGGAGGGCCAATGAGCAGTTCTTC. Translating gives CSAREWRANEQFF.

This clonotype was counted a few times. The chain recombines TRBV24-1 with TRBJ2-5; 9 bases are a match to TRBD1. CDR3 size: 13 residues. Per germline, CDR1 KGHDR and CDR2 SFDVKD. The ends lost 4 bases at V and 10 bases at J; junction bases unmatched: 6. CDR3 sequence: CATSDQGQGSQYF. CDR3 DNA: TGTGCCACCAGTGACCAGGGACAGGGTAGCCAGTACTTC.

Worth noting for this clonotype: One end of the junction fails to match germline, which may point to a read error. The chain uses TRBV6-2 or TRBV6-3 and TRBJ2-7, with TRBD1 matching 11 bases. This CDR3 has 15 residues. Germline values: CDR1 MNHEY, CDR2 SVGEGT. In DNA, the CDR3 is TGTGCCGGCAGTTACGGACAGGGGGCCTTGGACGAGCAGTACTTC. This translates into CAGSYGQGALDEQYF.

This clonotype was detected many times. The chain employs TRBV6-1 and TRBJ2-7, with 7 nucleotides matching TRBD2. The CDR3 runs to 14 residues. Trimming took 5 bases from V and 1 from J; bases not matched to a gene: 5. Germline V lookup: CDR1 MNHNS, CDR2 SASEGT. The CDR3 DNA sequence: TGTGCCAGCAGTCCCCCAGCGGGATCCTACGAGCAGTACTTC. Its translation: CASSPPAGSYEQYF.

In its sample, this clonotype was seen many times. The chain is built from TRBV11-2 and TRBJ2-1; D is perhaps TRBD1 (7 bases). Germline CDR1 reads SGHAT; CDR2 reads FQNNGV. The CDR3 has 17 amino acids. The V and J ends lost 9 bases and 7 bases respectively, with 28 bases between them. The CDR3 spells CASGRQGQAGSSNEQFF. CDR3 DNA sequence: TGTGCCAGTGGGAGACAGGGTCAGGCGGGGTCCTCAAATGAGCAGTTCTTC.

This clonotype was seen at least ten times. The chain joins TRBV28 to TRBJ2-5; TRBD1 matches at 8 bases. V trimming: 5 bases; J trimming: 3 bases; junction bases outside the gene matches: 17. This CDR3 spans 18 amino acids. CDR1 is MDHEN, CDR2 SYDVKM, per germline. The CDR3 DNA sequence: TGTGCCAGCAGTATAGGACAGGGATTTTCTCTCACCAAAGAGACCCAGTACTTC. Protein product: CASSIGQGFSLTKETQYF.

The CDR3 loop reads CSARDHPAGGHNEQFF. The CDR3 DNA follows: TGCAGTGCTAGAGATCACCCGGCGGGAGGCCACAATGAGCAGTTCTTC. J is TRBJ2-1 and V is TRBV20-1; 8 bases fit TRBD2. This CDR3 spans 16 amino acids. Germline V gene lookup returns CDR1 DFQATT and CDR2 SNEGSKA (reference sequence). Germline trimming cut 0 bases from V and 5 bases from J; bases unmatched to any gene: 9.

There are a few counts of this clonotype. This sequence joins TRBV28 and TRBJ2-7; unclear D gene. This CDR3 is built from 13 residues. Germline CDR1 is MDHEN and CDR2 is SYDVKM. V shed 8 bases and J shed 1 base, with 12 bases lying between them. The CDR3 protein is CASSIVRSYEQYF. The CDR3 DNA reads as TGTGCCAGCTCCATCGTCAGGTCCTACGAGCAGTACTTC.

This clonotype was counted ten times or more. In DNA, the CDR3 is TGTGCCAGCACCCTGACTCACAGGGGAAACATTCAGTACTTC. Residues: CASTLTHRGNIQYF. The genes are TRBV28 and TRBJ2-4; 7 bases are shared with TRBD1. With V trimmed by 7 bases and J by 6 bases, 9 bases remained unmatched. The CDR3 has 14 amino acids. Germline-derived CDR1 and CDR2 are MDHEN and SYDVKM.

The V and J genes are TRBV7-8 and TRBJ2-7; D is ambiguous. CDR1 and CDR2 (germline): SGHVS, FQNEAQ. With 5 bases removed from V and 2 bases from J, the gap between germline ends came to 10 bases. There are 13 residues in the CDR3. The CDR3 DNA reads as TGTGCCAGCAGCCAACAGATTCCCTACGAGCAGTACTTC. Translation gives CASSQQIPYEQYF.

This clonotype was seen only a few times. The chain recombines TRBV30 with TRBJ2-6; D might be TRBD1 (5 bases). V gave up 0 bases and J gave up 3 bases, with 15 bases separating them. The CDR3 runs 17 residues. The germline V gene has CDR1 GTSNPN and CDR2 SVGIG (reference sequence). CDR3 nucleotides: TGTGCCTGGAGTGTAACGTCAGGGTGGTTTGGGGCCAACGTCCTGACTTTC. Residues: CAWSVTSGWFGANVLTF.

This clonotype was seen repeatedly, ten times or more. The chain is built from TRBV28 and TRBJ1-2, with D uncertain. There are 14 residues in the CDR3. The ends were cut back, 2 bases at V and 1 base at J, with 8 bases in the middle. CDR1 MDHEN and CDR2 SYDVKM come from the germline V gene. CDR3 region: CASSLQAINYGYTF. The CDR3 coding sequence is TGTGCCAGCAGTTTACAGGCAATTAACTATGGCTACACCTTC.

This clonotype was found many times. The chain recombines TRBV18 with TRBJ2-2, with D perhaps matching TRBD1 or TRBD2 (5 bases each). CDR3 length equals 15 residues. V lost 4 bases and J lost 6, with 15 bases in between. Germline V gene lookup returns CDR1 KGHSH and CDR2 LQKENI. In nucleotides, the CDR3 is TGTGCCAGCTCACGGGGACCAGCGGAGCCCGGGGAGCTGTTTTTT. This gives the protein CASSRGPAEPGELFF.

The chain combines TRBV6-1 with TRBJ1-4, with TRBD1 as a possible D gene (6 bases). The V end was cut by 4 bases, the J end by 7 bases, with 22 bases between. The V gene's germline CDR1 is MNHNS and CDR2 SASEGT. The CDR3 runs to 17 residues. CDR3: CASSVGPGHPKGEKLFF. The CDR3 DNA reads as TGTGCCAGCAGTGTGGGACCGGGACACCCAAAGGGTGAAAAACTGTTTTTT.

J is TRBJ2-7 and V is TRBV5-1; D is unclear. Looked up from germline, CDR1 is SGHRS and CDR2 is YFSETQ. V lost 5 bases and J 6 bases, leaving 15 bases between the germline ends. This CDR3 contains 13 residues. The chain's CDR3 is CASSPDVSCEQYF. CDR3 coding DNA: TGCGCCAGCAGTCCGGACGTCTCATGCGAGCAGTACTTC.

In its sample, this clonotype was seen many times. This chain connects TRBV12-3 or TRBV12-4 to TRBJ2-5; D uncertain. This CDR3 comprises 13 residues. V was trimmed by 3 bases and J by 2 bases, leaving 7 bases between them. The CDR3 region is CASSFAGQETQYF. DNA of the CDR3: TGTGCCAGCAGTTTTGCCGGACAAGAGACCCAGTACTTC.

This clonotype was picked up a small number of times. The V call is TRBV28, the J call TRBJ1-2, with D perhaps matching TRBD1 (6 bases). This CDR3 is built from 15 residues. Germline V gives CDR1 MDHEN, CDR2 SYDVKM. V shed 1 base and J shed 3 bases, with 12 bases lying between them. CDR3 DNA: TGTGCCAGCAGTTTATCTCCAGGGGAGCACTATGGCTACACCTTC. This gives the protein CASSLSPGEHYGYTF.

The V gene is TRBV6-5, the J gene TRBJ2-5, with TRBD1 matching 7 bases. V shed 2 bases, J shed 0 bases, and the junction held 9 bases outside the gene matches. This CDR3 has 17 amino acids. Germline-derived CDR1 and CDR2 are MNHEY and SVGAGI. The CDR3, as DNA: TGTGCCAGCAGTTACAGGCGGACAGGTGCTTACCAAGAGACCCAGTACTTC. This translates into CASSYRRTGAYQETQYF.

This clonotype was recorded at least ten times. This chain uses TRBV28 with TRBJ2-5, with 8 bases identical to TRBD1. CDR1 is MDHEN, CDR2 SYDVKM, per germline. After removal of 3 bases from V and 7 bases from J, the junction contained 7 bases not matched to a gene. The CDR3 loop spans 14 amino acids. The DNA for the CDR3 is TGTGCCAGCAGTTTTCCTGGACAGGGTGTGACCCAGTACTTC. As protein: CASSFPGQGVTQYF.

This clonotype was picked up a small number of times. The chain links TRBV6-1 to TRBJ1-2; 7 bases fit TRBD1. Germline CDR1 reads MNHNS; CDR2 reads SASEGT. The ends lost 5 bases at V and 6 bases at J; junction bases unmatched: 9. The CDR3 is 14 residues long. CDR3 region: CASSSQDRVHGYTF. The CDR3 DNA is TGTGCCAGCAGTTCCCAAGACAGGGTGCATGGCTACACCTTC.

This clonotype was detected many times. The chain couples TRBV27 to TRBJ1-1, with 7 bases lining up with TRBD1. The CDR3 runs to 15 residues. Germline V gives CDR1 MNHEY, CDR2 SMNVEV (reference sequence). The ends lost 1 base at V and 3 bases at J; junction bases unmatched: 5. The DNA for the CDR3 is TGTGCCAGCAGTTTATATCTCGACAGGGACACTGAAGCTTTCTTT. Encoded protein: CASSLYLDRDTEAFF.

The chain links TRBV7-3 to TRBJ2-3, with D possibly TRBD2 on 6 matching bases. Deletions cut 2 bases from V and 6 bases from J, with 15 bases between. The CDR3 runs to 15 residues. CDR1 and CDR2 from the germline V gene are SGHTA and FQGTGA. The CDR3 DNA reads TGTGCCAGCAGCTTAGCGGGGTCAGGACCTGATACGCAGTATTTT. Translating gives CASSLAGSGPDTQYF.

In this sample, this clonotype turned up many times. The chain employs TRBV6-1 and TRBJ1-2; D gene ambiguous. The germline V gene encodes CDR1 MNHNS and CDR2 SASEGT. This CDR3 has 13 residues. Deletions cut 7 bases from V and 4 bases from J, with 13 bases between. As DNA, the CDR3 is TGTGCCAGCACCCCCGGAGTAGCCTATGGCTACACCTTC. Translated: CASTPGVAYGYTF.

This clonotype was observed at least ten times. V is TRBV7-3 and J is TRBJ2-7, with 7 bases identical to TRBD2. In germline, CDR1 is SGHTA, CDR2 FQGTGA. CDR3 length: 18 amino acids. The J segment lost 2 bases and the V segment lost 0 bases, leaving 13 bases of the junction unmatched. The CDR3 reads CASSLTGDRAGVPYEQYF. The CDR3 DNA reads as TGTGCCAGCAGCTTAACGGGGGATCGGGCGGGAGTACCCTACGAGCAGTACTTC.

This clonotype came up many times. The genes are TRBV20-1 and TRBJ1-1, with 7 nucleotides matching TRBD1. The CDR3 contains 14 residues. V was clipped by 5 bases and J by 4 bases; unmatched bases: 10. Germline V lookup: CDR1 DFQATT, CDR2 SNEGSKA (reference sequence). The CDR3 reads CSASLTGVSTEAFF. The CDR3 region has the DNA TGCAGTGCTTCCCTCACAGGGGTATCCACTGAAGCTTTCTTT.